Below are 25 T cell receptor beta chains sequenced from a single sample in a study of T cells expressing NK-cell markers. TCRdb reprocessed the 5' RACE reads; each CDR3 protein has one entry and no DNA is given. This repertoire comprises a few hundred thousand distinct CDR3 sequences; its ten largest clones make up roughly 5.2%. The sequencing input was blood T cells: a sorted CD56 or NKG2C T cell subset, CD4+ or CD8+ T cells, or bulk PBMC T cells (not recorded which). These receptors came from a man aged 18-75 years in good health.

This rearrangement joins TRBV30 to TRBJ2-3; the TRBD1 assignment by TCRdb is unverifiable without DNA. The germline gives CDR1 GTSNPN, CDR2 SVGIG (reference sequence). This CDR3 has 14 amino acids. The CDR3 spells CAWGQGVITDTQYF.

V gene TRBV20-1 combines with J gene TRBJ2-1; with no DNA, the TCRdb D assignment of TRBD1 cannot be verified. The CDR3 covers 16 residues. Germline CDR1 reads DFQATT; CDR2 reads SNEGSKA (reference sequence). This chain's CDR3 is CSARGLLAGGDNEQFF.

The V gene is TRBV9, the J gene TRBJ2-3; the TRBD2 assignment by TCRdb is unverifiable without DNA. CDR3 length: 16 amino acids. CDR1 and CDR2 (germline): SGDLS, YYNGEE. This CDR3 is CASSEGSGVSTDTQYF.

The rearrangement joins TRBV5-1 to TRBJ1-2. Per germline, CDR1 SGHRS and CDR2 YFSETQ. This CDR3 spans 15 amino acids. CDR3 residues: CASSLTGSQNYGYTF. Full variable domain (outside the CDR3, taken from reference TRBV5-1 and TRBJ1-2): KAGVTQTPRYLIKTRGQQVTLSCSPISGHRSVSWYQQTPGQGLQFLFEYFSETQRNKGNFPGRFSGRQFSNSRSEMNVSTLELGDSALYLCASSLTGSQNYGYTFGSGTRLTVV.

The V call is TRBV6-5, the J call TRBJ2-7; TCRdb selects TRBD1, and the lack of DNA leaves this call unchecked. CDR1 MNHEY and CDR2 SVGAGI come from the germline V gene. The CDR3 extends over 16 amino acids. This chain's CDR3 is CASSYPRDRGSREQYF.

This clonotype is labeled medium-sized based on frequency. The chain employs TRBV29-1 and TRBJ1-2; TCRdb picks TRBD1, but there is no DNA to check that call. The CDR3 has 16 residues. CDR1 SQVTM and CDR2 ANQGSEA come from the germline V gene. CDR3 loop: CSVEAQGRWLRYGYTF. Using reference TRBV29-1 and TRBJ1-2 for the parts outside the CDR3, the full variable domain is SAVISQKPSRDICQRGTSLTIQCQVDSQVTMMFWYRQQPGQSLTLIATANQGSEATYESGFVIDKFPISRPNLTFSTLTVSNMSPEDSSIYLCSVEAQGRWLRYGYTFGSGTRLTVV.

The chain combines TRBV2 with TRBJ2-6. The CDR3 has 15 amino acids. Germline CDR1 is SNHLY and CDR2 is FYNNEI. The CDR3 here is CASSERYSGANVLTF. Full variable domain (missing parts from reference TRBV2 and TRBJ2-6): EPEVTQTPSHQVTQMGQEVILRCVPISNHLYFYWYRQILGQKVEFLVSFYNNEISEKSEIFDDQFSVERPDGSNFTLKIRSTKLEDSAMYFCASSERYSGANVLTFGAGSRLTVL.

The chain recombines TRBV6-4 with TRBJ1-6; lacking DNA, the TRBD1 call made by TCRdb goes unchecked. The CDR3 is 15 amino acids. Germline CDR1 is MRHNA and CDR2 is SNTAGT. This chain's CDR3 is CASREQGAGNSPLHF.

This chain links TRBV7-9 with TRBJ2-3. Germline assignment: CDR1 SEHNR and CDR2 FQNEAQ (reference sequence). This CDR3 is 13 amino acids long. The CDR3 sequence: CATTFGSTDTQYF.

The chain joins TRBV5-4 to TRBJ2-3; the TCRdb D gene call, TRBD1, has no DNA to confirm it. The V gene's germline CDR1 is SGHNT and CDR2 YYREEE (reference sequence). This CDR3 has 15 residues. This CDR3 is CASSRRGASTDTQYF.

V is TRBV9 and J is TRBJ2-2; TCRdb's assignment of TRBD1 cannot be checked, as there is no DNA. CDR3 length: 19 residues. The V gene's germline CDR1 is SGDLS and CDR2 YYNGEE. CDR3 residues: CASSVRDTYFGGYTGELFF. Variable domain in full (rest from reference TRBV9 and TRBJ2-2): DSGVTQTPKHLITATGQRVTLRCSPRSGDLSVYWYQQSLDQGLQFLIQYYNGEERAKGNILERFSAQQFPDLHSELNLSSLELGDSALYFCASSVRDTYFGGYTGELFFGEGSRLTVL.

The chain recombines TRBV9 with TRBJ2-5; lacking DNA, the TRBD2 call made by TCRdb goes unchecked. Germline V gene sequence: CDR1 SGDLS, CDR2 YYNGEE. There are 16 residues in the CDR3. CDR3 loop: CASSVEGNRSPETQYF.

The chain employs TRBV5-4 and TRBJ2-4; checking the TCRdb D call of TRBD1 is not possible without DNA. The length of the CDR3 is 15 residues. Looked up from germline, CDR1 is SGHNT and CDR2 is YYREEE (reference sequence). The CDR3 region is CASSLDPDPGAIQYF.

The genes are TRBV5-1 and TRBJ2-5; checking the TCRdb D call of TRBD1 is not possible without DNA. The CDR3 has 15 residues. Germline V gives CDR1 SGHRS, CDR2 YFSETQ. This CDR3 is CASSPRQNEGETQYF.

The chain uses TRBV14 and TRBJ2-7. This CDR3 has 14 amino acids. Germline V gene data show CDR1 as SGHDN and CDR2 as FVKESK. CDR3 region: CASSQGRLAYEQYF. The full variable domain, in which reference TRBV14 and TRBJ2-7 provide the parts outside the CDR3, is EAGVTQFPSHSVIEKGQTVTLRCDPISGHDNLYWYRRVMGKEIKFLLHFVKESKQDESGMPNNRFLAERTGGTYSTLKVQPAELEDSGVYFCASSQGRLAYEQYFGPGTRLTVT.

The chain joins TRBV19 to TRBJ1-5; the TCRdb call, TRBD1, lacks DNA for checking. CDR1 and CDR2 from the germline V gene are LNHDA and SQIVND (reference sequence). The CDR3 sequence is 15 residues long. CDR3 amino acids: CASSIGQASNQPQHF.

J is TRBJ2-5 and V is TRBV7-2; absent DNA, TCRdb's TRBD2 call cannot be checked. The CDR3 is 13 amino acids. Germline CDR1 reads SGHTA; CDR2 reads FQGNSA. CDR3 sequence reads: CASSQTSSETQYF.

The rearrangement joins TRBV20-1 to TRBJ2-3; there is no DNA to check the TCRdb D call of TRBD2. Germline values: CDR1 DFQATT, CDR2 SNEGSKA (reference sequence). The CDR3 runs to 17 residues. The CDR3 sequence: CSARALAGGHSTDTQYF.

The chain has TRBV5-1 and TRBJ1-2; the TCRdb call, TRBD1, lacks DNA for checking. Germline loops: CDR1 SGHRS, CDR2 YFSETQ. The CDR3 is made up of 14 amino acids. The CDR3 sequence: CASSEGQLGYGYTF.

V and J are TRBV5-1 and TRBJ2-2; TCRdb names TRBD1, which stays unverified in the absence of DNA. CDR1 SGHRS and CDR2 YFSETQ come from the germline V gene. CDR3 size: 13 residues. This CDR3 reads CASSNRGIGELFF.

The chain combines TRBV5-1 with TRBJ2-1. CDR1 is SGHRS and CDR2 is YFSETQ in the germline V gene. The length of the CDR3 is 17 residues. The CDR3 reads CASSPPSTEMSYNEQFF.

The CDR3 region is CASSSGQPDSYNEQFF. The chain carries TRBV5-1 and TRBJ2-1; TCRdb proposes TRBD1, but this gene call is untestable without DNA. This CDR3 region has 16 residues. CDR1 and CDR2 (germline): SGHRS, YFSETQ. The complete variable domain, with remaining parts taken from reference TRBV5-1 and TRBJ2-1, reads KAGVTQTPRYLIKTRGQQVTLSCSPISGHRSVSWYQQTPGQGLQFLFEYFSETQRNKGNFPGRFSGRQFSNSRSEMNVSTLELGDSALYLCASSSGQPDSYNEQFFGPGTRLTVL.

The gene calls are TRBV29-1 and TRBJ2-5; with no DNA, the TCRdb D assignment of TRBD1 cannot be verified. The CDR3 runs 13 residues. Germline assignment: CDR1 SQVTM and CDR2 ANQGSEA. The CDR3 loop reads CSVSGGQQETQYF. The full variable domain, rest sourced from reference TRBV29-1 and TRBJ2-5, is SAVISQKPSRDICQRGTSLTIQCQVDSQVTMMFWYRQQPGQSLTLIATANQGSEATYESGFVIDKFPISRPNLTFSTLTVSNMSPEDSSIYLCSVSGGQQETQYFGPGTRLLVL.

The CDR3 protein is CASTRSDTQYF. The V gene is TRBV7-9, the J gene TRBJ2-3. In germline, CDR1 is SEHNR, CDR2 FQNEAQ (reference sequence). This CDR3 has 11 residues.

This sequence joins TRBV6-5 and TRBJ2-7. From germline, CDR1 is MNHEY and CDR2 SVGAGI. The CDR3 sequence is 13 residues long. CDR3 residues: CASSYSIGMEQYF.